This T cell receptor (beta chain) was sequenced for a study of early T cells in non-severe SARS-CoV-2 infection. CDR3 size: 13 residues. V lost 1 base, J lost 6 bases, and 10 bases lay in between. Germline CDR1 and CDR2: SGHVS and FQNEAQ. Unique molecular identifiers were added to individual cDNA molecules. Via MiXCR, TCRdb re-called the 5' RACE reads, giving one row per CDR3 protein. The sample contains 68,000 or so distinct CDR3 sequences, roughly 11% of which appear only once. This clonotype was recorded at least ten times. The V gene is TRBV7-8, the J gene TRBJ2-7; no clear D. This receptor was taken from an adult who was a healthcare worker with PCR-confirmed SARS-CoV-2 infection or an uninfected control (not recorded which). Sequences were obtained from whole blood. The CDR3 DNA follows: TGTGCCAGCAGCTTAGGCGCCGCTTCCGAGCAGTACTTC. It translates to CASSLGAASEQYF.